This T cell receptor (beta chain) emerged from a study of PD-1 blockade in classical Hodgkin lymphoma. Time point of the sample: cycle 4 day 1 (C4D1), after more than 5 weeks of nivolumab. Brentuximab vedotin exposure varied, and every patient relapsed after autologous stem cell transplantation. Magnetic negative selection was used to purify CD4+ T cells from thawed PBMCs. The assay was immunoSEQ multiplex PCR, and TCRdb's table has in-frame clones only and misses some. The sample includes 25,000 to 35,000 clones, under 90% of them seen just once. Comment on this clone: What it binds is unknown.

Study findings and constraints: Lower baseline TCR diversity marked trial partial responders and progressors. Reported baseline diversity: healthy donors highest, relapsed/refractory patients lowest. The study found that TCR diversity rose significantly by C4D1 in CD4+ but not CD8+ cells.

The CDR3 is 14 residues long. The V gene's germline CDR1 is SGHDT and CDR2 YYEEEE. Trimming removed 4 bases at V and 5 bases at J, with 13 bases between. The source is a human donor with classical Hodgkin lymphoma. This sequence joins TRBV5-6 and TRBJ1-3; perhaps TRBD1 as D (5 bases). Sequencing was performed on CD4+ T cells from blood, taken before the fourth cycle of nivolumab. The DNA for the CDR3 is TGTGCCAGCAGCCGAGGGGAGTTGAGAAACACCATATATTTT. It codes for CASSRGELRNTIYF.